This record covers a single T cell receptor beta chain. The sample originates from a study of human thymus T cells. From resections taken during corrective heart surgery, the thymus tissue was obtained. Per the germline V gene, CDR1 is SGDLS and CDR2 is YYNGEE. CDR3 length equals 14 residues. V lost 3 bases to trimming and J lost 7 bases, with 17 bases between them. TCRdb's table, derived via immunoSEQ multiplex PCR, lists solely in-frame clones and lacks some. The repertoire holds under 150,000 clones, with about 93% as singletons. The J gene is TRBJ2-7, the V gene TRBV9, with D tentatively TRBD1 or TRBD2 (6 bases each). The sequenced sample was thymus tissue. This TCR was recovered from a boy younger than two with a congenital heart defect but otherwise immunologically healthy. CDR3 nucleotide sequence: TGTGCCAGCAGCGAGACCCCGGGGGCCTGGGAGCAGTACTTC. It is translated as CASSETPGAWEQYF.